These T cell receptor beta chains were read from a single sample in a study of control samples from healthy donors and cancer patients. Method: immunoSEQ multiplex PCR; TCRdb's copy keeps in-frame clones and lacks some. The sample includes approximately 180,000 clones, roughly 94% of them seen just once. Material for sequencing was blood. Receptors originate from a young woman in good health. The CDR3 runs from the conserved cysteine through the conserved F or W. Fields, in order: J gene, V gene, CDR3 protein.

TRBJ2-4,TRBV9,CASSVGPREVRNIQYF
TRBJ1-5,TRBV7-9,CASNPLDRGHQPQHF
TRBJ2-7,TRBV7-9,CASSPGGPSYEQYF
TRBJ1-2,TRBV4-2,CASSHLLQGTTPYGYTF
TRBJ1-2,TRBV29-1,CSVEGMVRQAGGYGYTF
TRBJ2-6,TRBV19,CATRTVSSGANVLTF
TRBJ2-7,TRBV7-9,CASSLDGILDEQYF
TRBJ2-2,TRBV5-1,CASSSDVQGSYTGELFF
TRBJ2-7,TRBV19,CASQLAGGPYEQYF
TRBJ1-4,TRBV2,CASSPGTGVPKTNEKLFF
TRBJ2-3,TRBV9,CASSVGRTITDTQYF
TRBJ1-6,TRBV7-8,CASSLYASAAYSPLHF
TRBJ1-2,TRBV4-1,CASSQGWDGLNYGYTF
TRBJ1-4,TRBV19,CASTTWTGKMEKLFF
TRBJ1-1,TRBV2,CASTGDDLNTEAFF
TRBJ2-7,TRBV6-5,CASSYSDRYEQYF
TRBJ2-7,TRBV29-1,CSVVIELDEQYF
TRBJ1-2,TRBV5-1,CASSPGSSAGYTF
TRBJ1-4,TRBV9,CASSKTAPGSEKLFF
TRBJ1-4,TRBV25-1,CASSDLGQGRATEKLFF
TRBJ2-2,TRBV7-2,CASRTDRGTGELFF
TRBJ2-1,TRBV4-1,CASSQEGIGTGGPYNEQFF
TRBJ1-1,TRBV29-1,CSVEEDRLNTEAFF
TRBJ2-7,TRBV18,CASSRGTGHSSYEQYF
TRBJ2-1,TRBV7-8,CATSPNEQFF
TRBJ2-2,TRBV2,CASTEGGTGELFF
TRBJ2-7,TRBV6-5,CASRFQEGQGYEQYF
TRBJ1-5,TRBV19,CASSMDPEQPQHF
TRBJ2-7,TRBV5-6,CASRGTGSYEQYF